These 13 T cell receptor beta chains originate from one sample sequenced in a study of T cell repertoires in aging, cancer and after chemotherapy. Multiplex touch-down PCR with TRB-A/B primers amplified rearranged V-D-J TRB sequences. Via MiXCR, TCRdb re-called the multiplex PCR reads, giving one row per CDR3 protein. The sample yields about 4,900 distinct CDR3 sequences, under 40% seen once. TCR beta rearrangements were amplified from peripheral blood genomic DNA. Sequences were obtained from blood. The source is a human donor with a blood cancer.

The chain joins TRBV20-1 to TRBJ2-7; tentatively, D is TRBD1 (5 bases). V dropped 2 bases and J dropped 0 bases, with 14 bases sitting between them. The CDR3 is 15 residues long. Germline assignment: CDR1 DFQATT and CDR2 SNEGSKA (reference sequence). DNA of the CDR3: TGCAGTGCTAGACGTCCGCAGGGCCGCTCCTACGAGCAGTACTTC. Its protein product is CSARRPQGRSYEQYF.

This sequence joins TRBV19 and TRBJ2-1; 10 positions match TRBD2. Germline CDR1 and CDR2: LNHDA and SQIVND (reference sequence). After removal of 3 bases from V and 5 bases from J, the junction contained 7 bases not matched to a gene. This CDR3 has 16 amino acids. The CDR3 sequence: CASSIVAGGSNNEQFF. CDR3 sequence (DNA): TGTGCCAGTAGTATCGTAGCGGGGGGATCCAACAATGAGCAGTTCTTC.

The genes are TRBV5-1 and TRBJ2-7; D perhaps matches TRBD1 (6 bases). The germline CDR1 and CDR2 sequences are SGHRS and YFSETQ. Between the trimmed V and J ends, which lost 3 bases and 2 bases, there was a span of 21 bases. The CDR3 covers 17 residues. CDR3 in amino acids: CASSYGSGQGRAYEQYF. DNA of the CDR3: TGCGCCAGCAGCTACGGTAGTGGTCAGGGGCGCGCCTACGAGCAGTACTTC.

The gene calls are TRBV6-1 and TRBJ1-5; D is unresolved. Deletions cut 6 bases from V and 7 bases from J, with 10 bases between. CDR3 size: 12 residues. Looked up from germline, CDR1 is MNHNS and CDR2 is SASEGT. The CDR3 protein is CASSVGGQPQHF. CDR3 coding DNA: TGTGCCAGCAGCGTGGGTGGCCAGCCCCAGCATTTT.

The genes are TRBV20-1 and TRBJ2-3; D assignment may be TRBD1 or TRBD2 (5 bases each). The CDR3 loop spans 14 amino acids. The V and J ends lost 2 bases and 6 bases respectively, with 15 bases between them. Per the germline V gene, CDR1 is DFQATT and CDR2 is SNEGSKA (reference sequence). The chain's CDR3 is CSARNTGQGDTQYF. The CDR3 region has the DNA TGCAGTGCTAGAAACACGGGGCAAGGGGATACGCAGTATTTT.

This clonotype is classed as medium-sized (0.01 to 0.1%). This chain joins TRBV5-6 and TRBJ1-2; unclear D gene. Deletions cut 0 bases from V and 7 bases from J, with 10 bases between. Germline assignment: CDR1 SGHDT and CDR2 YYEEEE. The CDR3 runs to 13 residues. The CDR3 loop reads CASSLVRIFGYTF. For the CDR3, the DNA is TGTGCCAGCAGCTTGGTTCGAATATTTGGCTACACCTTC.

The gene calls are TRBV5-1 and TRBJ1-1; 7 bases map to TRBD1. Losses at the gene ends were 4 bases for V and 4 bases for J; bases not matched to a gene: 10. Germline V gene lookup returns CDR1 SGHRS and CDR2 YFSETQ. There are 15 residues in the CDR3. CDR3 DNA sequence: TGCGCCAGCAGCGGTCCGGGACAGATAGTCACTGAAGCTTTCTTT. Amino acids: CASSGPGQIVTEAFF.

This clonotype has just a few counts. The rearrangement links TRBV19 to TRBJ1-6; no firm D call. The CDR3 has 14 residues. Germline values: CDR1 LNHDA, CDR2 SQIVND (reference sequence). Trimming removed 4 bases from V and 9 bases from J, with 13 bases in between. CDR3 in DNA: TGTGCCAGTAGTAATCCCGGACCGGGTTCACCCCTCCACTTT. The encoded protein is CASSNPGPGSPLHF.

This clonotype has just one count. J is TRBJ2-6 and V is TRBV6-5; TRBD1 aligns across 9 bases. CDR1 and CDR2 from the germline V gene are MNHEY and SVGAGI. CDR3 length equals 17 residues. The junction had 6 bases not matched to a gene; V was cut back by 6 bases and J by 0 bases. CDR3 nucleotide sequence: TGTGCCAGCAGGCCGGGACAGGGACACTCTGGGGCCAACGTCCTGACTTTC. Its protein product is CASRPGQGHSGANVLTF.

The genes are TRBV29-1 and TRBJ2-3, with TRBD2 identical over 12 bases. CDR1 and CDR2 from the germline V gene are SQVTM and ANQGSEA. V trimming: 7 bases; J trimming: 4 bases; junction bases outside the gene matches: 6. The CDR3 loop spans 14 amino acids. Written as DNA, the CDR3 is TGCAGCGGCCGACTAGCGGGGGAAGCAGATACGCAGTATTTT. The encoded protein is CSGRLAGEADTQYF.

By its share, this clonotype is medium-sized. This rearrangement joins TRBV29-1 to TRBJ2-7, with TRBD1 as a possible D gene (5 bases). Germline CDR1 is SQVTM and CDR2 is ANQGSEA. With 2 bases removed from V and 2 bases from J, the gap between germline ends came to 13 bases. CDR3 length equals 14 residues. CDR3 residues: CSVESPGIPYEQYF. Written as DNA, the CDR3 is TGCAGCGTTGAAAGTCCAGGGATACCCTACGAGCAGTACTTC.

By share of the sample, this clonotype is medium-sized. This chain joins TRBV30 and TRBJ2-7, with D unclear. Germline lookup yields CDR1 GTSNPN and CDR2 SVGIG (reference sequence). The ends were cut back, 0 bases at V and 4 bases at J, with 10 bases in the middle. The CDR3 runs 13 residues. The CDR3 sequence: CAWSVLPHYEQYV. CDR3 nucleotide sequence: TGTGCCTGGAGTGTACTTCCCCATTACGAGCAGTACGTC.

A few counts support this clonotype. The chain couples TRBV12-3 or TRBV12-4 to TRBJ2-4, with 9 bases that match TRBD1. J lost 6 bases, V lost 6 bases, and 9 bases had no gene match. The CDR3 consists of 15 residues. For the CDR3, the DNA is TGTGCCAGCAGCCTAACGGGACAGGGAGGAAACATTCAGTACTTC. Translation gives CASSLTGQGGNIQYF.